This entry lists 24 T cell receptor beta chains sequenced from one sample in a study of Ad26.COV2.S vaccination and SARS-CoV-2 variants. Described treatment: over 15 received Ad26.COV2.S at low or high dose, single or two shots; several received placebo; per-sample allocation not given. Material that was analyzed had been drawn on day 63 after the first vaccine or placebo injection. Method: immunoSEQ multiplex PCR; TCRdb's copy keeps in-frame clones and lacks some. The sample contains 400,000 to 450,000 clones, about 90% of which appear only once. The material sequenced was peripheral blood, taken in a trial of Ad26.COV2.S vaccine versus placebo. The receptor set was obtained from a person aged 18 to 59 who received the Ad26.COV2.S COVID-19 vaccine or a placebo.

This clone was seen just once. The same CDR3 also results from other DNA sequences found in this sample. The V and J genes are TRBV7-9 and TRBJ1-1; TRBD1 is a possible D gene (6 bases). Germline CDR1 SEHNR, CDR2 FQNEAQ (reference sequence). The V gene lost 2 bases and the J gene lost 1 base, with 8 bases spanning the gap. This CDR3 comprises 14 residues. The DNA of the CDR3 is TGTGCCAGCAGCTTAACAGGGTGGAACACTGAAGCTTTCTTT. Protein: CASSLTGWNTEAFF.

V gene TRBV28 combines with J gene TRBJ1-1; unclear D gene. CDR3 length: 11 amino acids. V gave up 6 bases and J gave up 6 bases, with 8 bases separating them. CDR1 and CDR2 from the germline V gene are MDHEN and SYDVKM. CDR3 DNA sequence: TGTGCCAGCAGATCGACGCCTGAAGCTTTCTTT. It specifies CASRSTPEAFF.

The chain joins TRBV9 to TRBJ1-1; tentative D call: TRBD1 (5 bases). CDR1 and CDR2 (germline): SGDLS, YYNGEE. The V gene lost 0 bases and the J gene lost 4 bases, with 13 bases spanning the gap. CDR3 length: 15 amino acids. CDR3 region: CASSVGQGWATEAFF. For the CDR3, the DNA is TGTGCCAGCAGCGTAGGGCAGGGTTGGGCCACTGAAGCTTTCTTT.

This clone appeared a single time. J is TRBJ1-2 and V is TRBV4-3, with TRBD1 as a possible D gene (5 bases). CDR1 and CDR2 (germline): LGHNA, YSLEER. The CDR3 runs to 19 residues. Between the trimmed V and J ends, which lost 4 bases and 4 bases, there was a span of 28 bases. CDR3 protein: CASSPTYRFTGWGSYGYTF. CDR3 DNA sequence: TGCGCCAGCAGCCCGACTTACAGATTTACAGGCTGGGGTAGCTATGGCTACACCTTC.

The chain recombines TRBV4-3 with TRBJ2-7; D tentatively fits TRBD1 or TRBD2 (5 bases each). The germline V gene encodes CDR1 LGHNA and CDR2 YSLEER. Deletions cut 3 bases from V and 5 bases from J, with 8 bases between. This CDR3 is built from 12 residues. Here the CDR3 DNA reads TGCGCCAGCAGCCAGGTGGGGGACGAGCAGTACTTC. Translating gives CASSQVGDEQYF.

The CDR3 loop reads CAWSVGTGYGYTF. The CDR3 DNA sequence: TGTGCCTGGAGTGTCGGGACCGGCTATGGCTACACCTTC. This chain links TRBV30 with TRBJ1-2; a weak D match, TRBD1 (5 bases). V lost 0 bases and J 4 bases, leaving 9 bases between the germline ends. The CDR3 sequence is 13 residues long. CDR1 and CDR2 (germline): GTSNPN, SVGIG (reference sequence).

The V and J genes are TRBV4-3 and TRBJ2-1; TRBD2 aligns across 11 bases. V lost 2 bases and J lost 6; bases outside the gene matches: 12. The CDR3 runs to 18 residues. In germline, CDR1 is LGHNA, CDR2 YSLEER. The CDR3 here is CASSQLIGTSGPLNEQFF. The CDR3, as DNA: TGCGCCAGCAGCCAACTCATCGGGACTAGCGGCCCCCTCAATGAGCAGTTCTTC.

This sequence joins TRBV7-2 and TRBJ2-7; TRBD2 matches 11 bases. CDR1 SGHTA and CDR2 FQGNSA come from the germline V gene. This CDR3 has 16 amino acids. With V trimmed by 5 bases and J by 3 bases, 9 bases remained unmatched. DNA for the CDR3: TGTGCCAGCAGCCTCGACTCGACTAGCGGGGTCTACGAGCAGTACTTC. This codes for CASSLDSTSGVYEQYF. Full variable domain (remainder filled in from reference TRBV7-2 and TRBJ2-7): GAGVSQSPSNKVTEKGKDVELRCDPISGHTALYWYRQSLGQGLEFLIYFQGNSAPDKSGLPSDRFSAERTGGSVSTLTIQRTQQEDSAVYLCASSLDSTSGVYEQYFGPGTRLTVT.

This clone was counted a single time. The rearrangement links TRBV5-6 to TRBJ2-7; weak D call: TRBD1 (5 bases). The CDR3 covers 15 residues. Between the trimmed V and J ends, which lost 1 base and 5 bases, there was a span of 16 bases. Germline V lookup: CDR1 SGHDT, CDR2 YYEEEE. The CDR3 nucleotides read TGTGCCAGCAGCTTGAGCCAGGGCACCATCCACGAGCAGTACTTC. It specifies CASSLSQGTIHEQYF. Full variable domain (missing parts from reference TRBV5-6 and TRBJ2-7): DAGVTQSPTHLIKTRGQQVTLRCSPKSGHDTVSWYQQALGQGPQFIFQYYEEEERQRGNFPDRFSGHQFPNYSSELNVNALLLGDSALYLCASSLSQGTIHEQYFGPGTRLTVT.

The V and J genes are TRBV7-9 and TRBJ1-5; D call uncertain. V was shortened by 1 base and J by 0 bases, with 4 bases between the two germline ends. The CDR3 has 14 amino acids. Germline V gene lookup returns CDR1 SEHNR and CDR2 FQNEAQ (reference sequence). The chain's CDR3 is CASSLDDSNQPQHF. The CDR3 nucleotides are TGTGCCAGCAGCTTAGACGATAGCAATCAGCCCCAGCATTTT.

The J gene is TRBJ1-6, the V gene TRBV30; TRBD1 aligns across 9 bases. This CDR3 region has 13 residues. Germline CDR1 is GTSNPN and CDR2 is SVGIG (reference sequence). Trimming at V came to 4 bases and at J to 10 bases, leaving 5 bases not matched to a gene. Here the CDR3 reads CAWTGTGTSPLHF. The CDR3 DNA is TGTGCCTGGACGGGGACAGGGACCTCACCCCTCCACTTT.

This chain joins TRBV5-7 and TRBJ1-1, with D uncertain. TRBV5-7 belongs to the ORF category, with a function that is uncertain. V dropped 2 bases and J dropped 0 bases, with 11 bases sitting between them. There are 15 residues in the CDR3. The CDR3 here is CASSLERNLNTEAFF. The CDR3 nucleotides read TGTGCCAGCAGCTTAGAGCGGAATCTGAACACTGAAGCTTTCTTT.

The chain has TRBV19 and TRBJ2-1, with D maybe TRBD2 (6 bases). Germline assignment: CDR1 LNHDA and CDR2 SQIVND (reference sequence). This CDR3 contains 15 residues. V was pared by 3 bases and J by 3 bases, with 12 bases between. The CDR3 reads CASSISSGHYNEQFF. DNA for the CDR3: TGTGCCAGTAGTATCTCCAGCGGGCACTACAATGAGCAGTTCTTC.

The rearrangement joins TRBV3-1 (or the pseudogene TRBV3-2) to TRBJ2-5; TRBD1 is a possible D gene (5 bases). V was pared by 6 bases and J by 5 bases, with 13 bases between. Germline V gives CDR1 LGHDT, CDR2 YNNKEL (reference sequence). The CDR3 spans 13 residues. The CDR3 spells CASSQRGSETQYF. DNA for the CDR3: TGTGCCAGCAGTCAAAGGGGTTCTGAGACCCAGTACTTC.

The V call is TRBV9, the J call TRBJ1-3; TRBD1 aligns across 8 bases. Unmatched junction bases numbered 9, after V lost 4 bases and J lost 3 bases. This CDR3 has 16 amino acids. The germline gives CDR1 SGDLS, CDR2 YYNGEE. This chain's CDR3 is CASSPRDRYLGNTIYF. DNA of the CDR3: TGTGCCAGCAGCCCACGGGACAGGTACCTTGGAAACACCATATATTTT.

The chain recombines TRBV5-1 with TRBJ2-5, with D maybe TRBD1 (5 bases). V was shortened by 4 bases and J by 2 bases, with 12 bases between the two germline ends. Germline assignment: CDR1 SGHRS and CDR2 YFSETQ. This CDR3 is built from 14 residues. The CDR3 is CASSLGAEQETQYF. DNA for the CDR3: TGCGCCAGCAGCCTAGGGGCCGAGCAAGAGACCCAGTACTTC.

This rearrangement joins TRBV9 to TRBJ1-2; the match to TRBD1 covers 7 bases. Unmatched junction bases numbered 3, after V lost 0 bases and J lost 4 bases. Germline CDR1 reads SGDLS; CDR2 reads YYNGEE. The CDR3 extends over 14 amino acids. The CDR3 DNA reads TGTGCCAGCAGCGTAGGACAGGGACGCTATGGCTACACCTTC. Its translation: CASSVGQGRYGYTF. The full variable domain, its missing parts supplied by reference TRBV9 and TRBJ1-2, is DSGVTQTPKHLITATGQRVTLRCSPRSGDLSVYWYQQSLDQGLQFLIQYYNGEERAKGNILERFSAQQFPDLHSELNLSSLELGDSALYFCASSVGQGRYGYTFGSGTRLTVV.

J is TRBJ1-5 and V is TRBV18; D might be TRBD1 (6 bases). The V end was cut by 0 bases, the J end by 1 base, with 19 bases between. Per germline, CDR1 KGHSH and CDR2 LQKENI. The CDR3 runs 19 residues. This CDR3 reads CASSPPRGQGMGSNQPQHF. The DNA for the CDR3 is TGTGCCAGCTCACCACCGCGCGGGCAGGGGATGGGCAGCAATCAGCCCCAGCATTTT.

The chain couples TRBV4-3 to TRBJ2-1; D is undetermined. Germline V lookup: CDR1 LGHNA, CDR2 YSLEER. The V end lost 0 bases, the J end lost 4 bases, and 1 base lay between the germline ends. The CDR3 totals 12 residues. Written as DNA, the CDR3 is TGCGCCAGCAGCCAAGAATACAATGAGCAGTTCTTC. It translates to CASSQEYNEQFF.

The chain uses TRBV5-1 and TRBJ2-7; 9 nucleotides align to TRBD2. This CDR3 spans 14 amino acids. Germline CDR1 and CDR2: SGHRS and YFSETQ. V lost 7 bases and J lost 0; bases outside the gene matches: 5. The CDR3, as DNA: TGCGCCAGCTCGCCTAGCGGGGTCTCCTACGAGCAGTACTTC. Translating it yields CASSPSGVSYEQYF.

The chain couples TRBV4-3 to TRBJ1-6, with D possibly matching TRBD1 (6 bases). The V end was cut by 4 bases, the J end by 0 bases, with 10 bases between. Germline V gene lookup returns CDR1 LGHNA and CDR2 YSLEER. The CDR3 runs to 16 residues. As DNA, the CDR3 is TGCGCCAGCAGCCGAGGGGGGAGCTCCTATAATTCACCCCTCCACTTT. It translates to CASSRGGSSYNSPLHF.

The rearrangement joins TRBV4-3 to TRBJ1-5; 8 nucleotides line up with TRBD1. Germline CDR1 reads LGHNA; CDR2 reads YSLEER. Losses at the gene ends were 0 bases for V and 6 bases for J; bases not matched to a gene: 4. The CDR3 length is 15 residues. CDR3 DNA sequence: TGCGCCAGCAGCCAAGATCTAGGACAGGGTCAGCCCCAGCATTTT. This sequence encodes CASSQDLGQGQPQHF.

The V and J genes are TRBV28 and TRBJ2-7; the D gene is possibly TRBD2 (7 bases). Trimming took off 8 bases at V and 4 bases at J, with 15 bases between the two ends. CDR3 size: 13 residues. Germline V gene data show CDR1 as MDHEN and CDR2 as SYDVKM. As DNA, the CDR3 is TGTGCCAGCCGTCGCGGGGGCCGGTACGAGCAGTACTTC. It yields the protein CASRRGGRYEQYF.

The chain uses TRBV6-1 and TRBJ2-4, with 8 bases matching TRBD1. Per germline, CDR1 MNHNS and CDR2 SASEGT. J gave up 4 bases and V 3 bases, and 2 bases lay outside the gene matches. The CDR3 is made up of 14 amino acids. The chain's CDR3 is CASSDRGPKNIQYF. The CDR3 nucleotides are TGTGCCAGCAGTGACAGGGGGCCTAAAAACATTCAGTACTTC.